The 14 T cell receptor beta chains in this list originate from one sample, sequenced in a study of beta chain features in type 1 diabetes. Study findings and constraints: Type 1 diabetes patients had TCRB CDR3s that were shorter (moderately but significantly so) in all four CD4+ subsets.

These receptors lack a known antigen. Sequencing targeted expressed TCRB transcripts, as all isolated RNA had been reverse transcribed. This table comes from immunoSEQ multiplex PCR, and its TCRdb copy is limited to in-frame clones, with some not included. The sample lists roughly 340,000 clones, around 12% seen once, with around 0.0099% in the top ten. Material: naive CD4+ T cells from blood. These receptors were collected from a woman aged 18-30 years with type 1 diabetes.

A few counts support this clone. The chain combines TRBV13 with TRBJ1-2; D uncertain. The CDR3 runs to 13 residues. The germline gives CDR1 PRHDT, CDR2 FYEKMQ (reference sequence). Deletions cut 0 bases from V and 8 bases from J, with 10 bases between. This CDR3 reads CASSLGAGEGYTF. The CDR3, as DNA: TGTGCCAGCAGCTTAGGGGCAGGTGAAGGCTACACCTTC.

The chain carries TRBV5-6 and TRBJ2-1; D unresolved. This CDR3 contains 16 residues. V lost 0 bases, J lost 0 bases, and 10 bases lay in between. Looked up from germline, CDR1 is SGHDT and CDR2 is YYEEEE. Here the CDR3 reads CASSLGGRSSYNEQFF. The CDR3 nucleotides read TGTGCCAGCAGCTTGGGCGGTAGGAGCTCCTACAATGAGCAGTTCTTC.

The V and J genes are TRBV19 and TRBJ2-1; 12 bases agree with TRBD2. This CDR3 spans 19 amino acids. V shed 4 bases and J 1 base; nucleotides not matched to a gene: 11. Germline lookup yields CDR1 LNHDA and CDR2 SQIVND (reference sequence). The CDR3 is CASSRLAGAPSGSYNEQFF. As DNA, the CDR3 is TGTGCCAGTAGTAGACTAGCGGGGGCCCCGTCGGGTTCCTACAATGAGCAGTTCTTC.

Only a few counts were recorded for this clone. V is TRBV19 and J is TRBJ1-5; D perhaps matches TRBD1 (6 bases). The CDR3 spans 13 residues. In germline, CDR1 is LNHDA, CDR2 SQIVND (reference sequence). V lost 6 bases and J lost 6, with 12 bases in between. The CDR3 reads CASSARDIQPQHF. CDR3 bases: TGTGCCAGTAGCGCTAGGGACATTCAGCCCCAGCATTTT.

This clone was picked up a small number of times. Other DNA sequences from this sample encode an identical CDR3 as well. CDR3 loop: CASSGLAGAYEQYF. For the CDR3, the DNA is TGTGCCAGCAGTGGACTAGCGGGAGCCTACGAGCAGTACTTC. The chain combines TRBV2 with TRBJ2-7, with 12 bases fitting TRBD2. The CDR3 covers 14 residues. Germline V lookup: CDR1 SNHLY, CDR2 FYNNEI. The V segment lost 4 bases and the J segment 2 bases; nucleotides outside the gene matches: 0.

The rearrangement uses TRBV11-3 and TRBJ2-1; 9 bases are a match to TRBD2. After removal of 5 bases from V and 3 bases from J, the junction contained 5 bases not matched to a gene. This CDR3 region has 15 residues. Germline V lookup: CDR1 SGHNT, CDR2 YENEEA. This CDR3 is CASSLRTSVYNEQFF. The DNA of the CDR3 is TGTGCCAGCAGCCTCCGGACTAGCGTCTACAATGAGCAGTTCTTC.

This clone was counted a few times. V and J are TRBV18 and TRBJ1-1; D is unresolved. The CDR3 is 15 amino acids. CDR1 is KGHSH and CDR2 is LQKENI in the germline V gene. V was pared by 3 bases and J by 6 bases, with 17 bases between. The CDR3 DNA follows: TGTGCCAGCTCACCCCCGAGGCGGGTGGCGGCTGAAGCTTTCTTT. Encoded protein: CASSPPRRVAAEAFF.

About this clone: The identical CDR3 is also encoded by other nucleotide sequences in the sample. The chain uses TRBV18 and TRBJ2-7; 10 nucleotides agree with TRBD1. This CDR3 has 14 residues. Trimming took 4 bases from V and 2 from J; bases not matched to a gene: 2. Germline CDR1 KGHSH, CDR2 LQKENI. The CDR3 coding sequence is TGTGCCAGCTCACTGGGACAGGGGCCCTACGAGCAGTACTTC. Protein product: CASSLGQGPYEQYF. The whole variable domain, remainder taken from reference TRBV18 and TRBJ2-7, is NAGVMQNPRHLVRRRGQEARLRCSPMKGHSHVYWYRQLPEEGLKFMVYLQKENIIDESGMPKERFSAEFPKEGPSILRIQQVVRGDSAAYFCASSLGQGPYEQYFGPGTRLTVT.

This chain uses TRBV2 with TRBJ2-1; 12 bases match TRBD2. Germline CDR1 is SNHLY and CDR2 is FYNNEI. The CDR3 is made up of 18 amino acids. J was trimmed by 0 bases and V by 3 bases; bases with no gene match: 6. CDR3 nucleotides: TGTGCCAGCAGTGATAGGACTAGCGGGGTCAGCTCCTACAATGAGCAGTTCTTC. Protein product: CASSDRTSGVSSYNEQFF.

The sample holds a few counts of this clone. The chain recombines TRBV25-1 with TRBJ2-1, with D possibly matching TRBD2 (6 bases). Germline V lookup: CDR1 MGHDK, CDR2 SYGVNS. The CDR3 length is 15 residues. Trimming pared 5 bases from V and 4 bases from J, leaving 15 bases between. The CDR3 loop is CASSPRGSGYNEQFF. The CDR3 DNA is TGTGCCAGCAGTCCCCGGGGGTCGGGGTACAATGAGCAGTTCTTC.

In its sample, this clone was seen a few times. The sample has other DNA sequences that encode this CDR3 too. The chain recombines TRBV5-1 with TRBJ2-7; D possibly corresponds to TRBD1 (6 bases). V lost 0 bases and J lost 1, with 8 bases in between. The CDR3 contains 14 residues. Germline V gene data show CDR1 as SGHRS and CDR2 as YFSETQ. CDR3 region: CASSLGQASYEQYF. The DNA of the CDR3 is TGCGCCAGCAGCTTGGGACAGGCTTCCTACGAGCAGTACTTC.

The chain joins TRBV2 to TRBJ2-2; maybe TRBD2 (5 bases). Germline assignment: CDR1 SNHLY and CDR2 FYNNEI. The V gene lost 11 bases and the J gene lost 4 bases, with 14 bases spanning the gap. The length of the CDR3 is 13 residues. This CDR3 reads CAGLPSATGELFF. The CDR3 DNA reads as TGTGCCGGACTGCCCTCGGCCACCGGGGAGCTGTTTTTT.

The sample holds a few counts of this clone. This rearrangement joins TRBV18 to TRBJ2-7; tentatively, D is TRBD1 (6 bases). Per the germline V gene, CDR1 is KGHSH and CDR2 is LQKENI. The CDR3 spans 14 residues. The V and J ends lost 3 bases and 5 bases respectively, with 14 bases between them. The CDR3 DNA reads as TGTGCCAGCTCACCTCTTCAGGGGAGCGACGAGCAGTACTTC. This gives the protein CASSPLQGSDEQYF.

Only a few counts were recorded for this clone. The chain carries TRBV7-9 and TRBJ2-5; 7 positions agree with TRBD1. Looked up from germline, CDR1 is SEHNR and CDR2 is FQNEAQ (reference sequence). The V and J ends lost 2 bases and 5 bases, in that order; junction bases with no gene match: 8. This CDR3 is 15 amino acids long. For the CDR3, the DNA is TGTGCCAGCAGCTTACGAGGGGGCCGGGCGGAGACCCAGTACTTC. It encodes CASSLRGGRAETQYF.